This T cell receptor (beta chain) was sequenced in a study of T cell responses to AZD1222 COVID-19 vaccine. Sequencing was performed with immunoSEQ multiplex PCR; in TCRdb, only in-frame clones are kept and a portion is missing. The profile shows 89,000 or so clones, 80% to 95% of them singletons. Study conclusions and caveats: Just six AZD1222 recipients were seropositive at baseline.

Trimming took off 9 bases at V and 7 bases at J, with 10 bases between the two ends. The CDR3 covers 11 residues. Germline V gene lookup returns CDR1 LNHDA and CDR2 SQIVND (reference sequence). In the case of this clone: Its antigen is unknown.

The TCR comes from an adult who received the AZD1222 COVID-19 vaccine. The genes are TRBV19 and TRBJ2-4; possibly TRBD2 for D (5 bases). The source material was peripheral blood, sampled 28 days after the second AZD1222 dose. The chain's CDR3 is CASGLPNIQYF. The CDR3 nucleotides are TGTGCCAGCGGACTCCCCAACATTCAGTACTTC.